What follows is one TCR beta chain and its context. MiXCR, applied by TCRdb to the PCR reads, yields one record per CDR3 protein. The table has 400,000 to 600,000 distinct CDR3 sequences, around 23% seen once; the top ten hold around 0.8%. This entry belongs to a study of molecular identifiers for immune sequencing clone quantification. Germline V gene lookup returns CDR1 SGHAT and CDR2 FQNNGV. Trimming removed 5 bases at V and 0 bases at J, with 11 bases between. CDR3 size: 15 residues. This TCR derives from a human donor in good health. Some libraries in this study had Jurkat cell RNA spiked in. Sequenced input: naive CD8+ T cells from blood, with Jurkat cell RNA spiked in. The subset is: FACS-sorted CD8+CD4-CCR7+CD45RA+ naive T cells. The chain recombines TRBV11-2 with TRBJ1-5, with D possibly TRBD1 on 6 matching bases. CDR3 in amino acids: CASSPDSNSNQPQHF. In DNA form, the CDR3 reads TGTGCCAGCAGCCCGGACAGCAATAGCAATCAGCCCCAGCATTTT.